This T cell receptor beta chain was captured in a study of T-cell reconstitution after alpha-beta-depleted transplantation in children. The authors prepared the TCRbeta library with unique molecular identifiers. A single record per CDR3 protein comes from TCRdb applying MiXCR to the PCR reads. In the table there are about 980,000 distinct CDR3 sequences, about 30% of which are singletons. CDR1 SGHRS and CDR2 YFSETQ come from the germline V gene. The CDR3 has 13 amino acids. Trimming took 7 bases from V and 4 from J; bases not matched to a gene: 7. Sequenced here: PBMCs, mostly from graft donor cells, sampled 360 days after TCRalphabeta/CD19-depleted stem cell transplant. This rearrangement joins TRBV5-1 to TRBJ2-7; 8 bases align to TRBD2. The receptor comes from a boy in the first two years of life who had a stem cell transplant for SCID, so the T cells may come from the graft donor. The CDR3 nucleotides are TGCGCCAGCCGGGTGGCGGGGGGATACGAGCAGTACTTC. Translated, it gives CASRVAGGYEQYF. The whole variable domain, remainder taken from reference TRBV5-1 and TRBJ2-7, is KAGVTQTPRYLIKTRGQQVTLSCSPISGHRSVSWYQQTPGQGLQFLFEYFSETQRNKGNFPGRFSGRQFSNSRSEMNVSTLELGDSALYLCASRVAGGYEQYFGPGTRLTVT.